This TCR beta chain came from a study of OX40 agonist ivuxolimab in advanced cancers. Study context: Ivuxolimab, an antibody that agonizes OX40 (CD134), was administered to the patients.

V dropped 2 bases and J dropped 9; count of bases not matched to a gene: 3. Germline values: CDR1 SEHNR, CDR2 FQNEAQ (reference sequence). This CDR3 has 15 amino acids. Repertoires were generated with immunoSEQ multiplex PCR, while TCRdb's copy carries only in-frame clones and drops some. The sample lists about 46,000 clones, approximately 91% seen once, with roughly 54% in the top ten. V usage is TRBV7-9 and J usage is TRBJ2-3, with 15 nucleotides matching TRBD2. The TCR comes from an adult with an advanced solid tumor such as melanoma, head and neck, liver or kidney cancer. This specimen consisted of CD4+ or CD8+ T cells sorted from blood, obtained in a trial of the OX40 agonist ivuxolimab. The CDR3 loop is CASSLRTSGGVTQYF. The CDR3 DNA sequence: TGTGCCAGCAGCTTAAGGACTAGCGGGGGGGTAACGCAGTATTTT.